A selection of T cell receptor beta chains follows, all from one sample in a study of OX40 agonist ivuxolimab in advanced cancers. Some clones are missing from TCRdb's copy, which holds only in-frame ones; the method was immunoSEQ multiplex PCR. Among fewer than 55,000 clones listed, approximately 80% were seen once. This specimen was CD4+ or CD8+ T cells sorted from blood, taken in a trial of the OX40 agonist ivuxolimab. The receptors come from an adult with an advanced solid tumor such as melanoma, head and neck, liver or kidney cancer. CDR3s include the opening cysteine and the closing phenylalanine or tryptophan. D genes are given only for firm matches. Where a row states a size, it is once, few, many or the class of an expanded clone; other rows omit it.

>.|TRBV25-1|16|TRBJ2-7|TRBD2
TGTGCCAGCAGTCGGAGTAGCGGGAGTAGCGCCTACGAGCAGTACTTC
CASSRSSGSSAYEQYF
>.|TRBV27|14|TRBJ1-1|.
TGTGCCAGCAGTTTATTGGGAAGCAACACTGAAGCTTTCTTT
CASSLLGSNTEAFF
>few|TRBV5-8|13|TRBJ2-7|.
TGTGCCAGCAGCTTGAGTAGCATCCACGAGCAGTACTTC
CASSLSSIHEQYF
>.|TRBV18|18|TRBJ1-4|.
TGTGCCAGCTCACCACCCCCAGGAAGGAGGCAAGAAGATGAAAAACTGTTTTTT
CASSPPPGRRQEDEKLFF
>.|TRBV28|14|TRBJ1-4|.
TGTGCCAGCAGTTTGAGGGCACTAAATGAAAAACTGTTTTTT
CASSLRALNEKLFF
>.|TRBV5-6|14|TRBJ1-2|.
TGTGCCAGCAGCTTGGAGTGGAGTAACTATGGCTACACCTTC
CASSLEWSNYGYTF
>.|TRBV27|16|TRBJ2-3|TRBD2
TGTGCCAGCAGCGGACTAGCGGGGGGGCGCACAGATACGCAGTATTTT
CASSGLAGGRTDTQYF
>.|TRBV7-3|14|TRBJ2-7|.
TGTGCCAGCAGCCCCCGTCAGGGTATGGACGAGCAGTACTTC
CASSPRQGMDEQYF
>.|TRBV7-9|14|TRBJ2-7|.
TGTGCCAGCAGGCCCACTAGTTACTCCTACGAGCAGTACTTC
CASRPTSYSYEQYF
>.|TRBV19|12|TRBJ2-7|.
TGTGCCACCGAAGGGCAGTCCTACGAGCAGTACTTC
CATEGQSYEQYF
>.|TRBV9|15|TRBJ1-1|.
TGTGCCAGCAGCGTGGGACATACGTCCGAGACTGAAGCTTTCTTT
CASSVGHTSETEAFF
>.|TRBV5-4|14|TRBJ1-6|TRBD1
TGTGCCAGCAGCTTCGGGACAGGGAATTCACCCCTCCACTTT
CASSFGTGNSPLHF
>.|TRBV11-1|15|TRBJ2-5|.
TGTGCCAGCAGCTTAGCGTGGTCGGTCCAAGAGACCCAGTACTTC
CASSLAWSVQETQYF
>.|TRBV28|15|TRBJ1-1|.
TGTGCCAGCAGTCCCCGGACAGTCGGGGACACTGAAGCTTTCTTT
CASSPRTVGDTEAFF
>.|TRBV2|14|TRBJ2-7|.
TGTGCCAGCTCGGACCCTAACCTAGCCTACGAGCAGTACTTC
CASSDPNLAYEQYF
>.|TRBV30|13|TRBJ1-6|TRBD1
TGTGCCTACGGACAGGGGGCGCGATCACCCCTCCACTTT
CAYGQGARSPLHF
>.|TRBV19|15|TRBJ1-5|TRBD1
TGTGCCAGTAGGATTCAGGGGGGAGGAGATCAGCCCCAGCATTTT
CASRIQGGGDQPQHF
>.|TRBV4-3|15|TRBJ2-5|.
TGCGCCAGCAGCCAAGATATGGGCAGTCAAGAGACCCAGTACTTC
CASSQDMGSQETQYF
>hyperexpanded|TRBV5-4|14|TRBJ2-7|TRBD2
TGTGCCAGCAGCTTTGGACTAGCGGCTTACGAGCAGTACTTC
CASSFGLAAYEQYF
>.|TRBV6-5|14|TRBJ2-3|.
TGTGCCAGCAGTTACGGTCTAGCCGCAGATACGCAGTATTTT
CASSYGLAADTQYF
>.|TRBV7-2|13|TRBJ1-1|.
TGTGCCAGCAGCTTAGGTGGGGGCACTGAAGCTTTCTTT
CASSLGGGTEAFF
>.|TRBV19|15|TRBJ1-4|TRBD1
TGTGCCAGTAGGGCCGTACAGGGGGCAGATGAAAAACTGTTTTTT
CASRAVQGADEKLFF
>.|TRBV9|14|TRBJ2-7|.
TGTGCCAGCAGCCCCAGTGGGGCGGCCTACGAGCAGTACTTC
CASSPSGAAYEQYF
>.|TRBV7-9|15|TRBJ2-2|TRBD2
TGTGCCAGCAGCCTAGCGGAGTCGAACACCGGGGAGCTGTTTTTT
CASSLAESNTGELFF
>.|TRBV27|12|TRBJ2-1|.
TGTGCCAGTTCCCGGGCCAACAATGAGCAGTTCTTC
CASSRANNEQFF
>once|TRBV5-6|15|TRBJ2-1|TRBD2
TGTGCCAGCAGCAAGAAGGGAGGGTCCTACAATGAGCAGTTCTTC
CASSKKGGSYNEQFF